This TCR beta chain was obtained from a study of T cell changes during pregnancy in multiple sclerosis (dated by TCRdb to 2018 to 2020). For the study in its entirety: The study looked at changes in the T cell repertoire across pregnancy in women with multiple sclerosis.

Comment on this clone: This clone's antigen is unknown. The sample holds no much larger clone one base away, and base qualities are not on file.

According to the germline V gene, CDR1 reads MDHEN and CDR2 reads SYDVKM. The CDR3 has 14 amino acids, counting the end cysteine and phenylalanine. This entry keeps only the CDR3 DNA: 42 bases, framed from base 1. The junction shows trimming of 6 bases on V and 3 bases on J, and the gene matches do not reach 6 bases of it. Library preparation used the immunoSEQ multiplex PCR assay. In its TCRdb copy, this immuneACCESS table keeps in-frame sequences only and misses some clones. Where compared with another copy, unresolved V genes explain less than half of these, and the others have no known cause. The sample contains about 85,000 clones, about nine tenths of them found a single time. The ten largest clones add up to under 3% of the sample.

Sequenced here: peripheral blood, sampled in the first trimester of pregnancy. This clonotype was sampled from a female donor with multiple sclerosis, enrolled in a pregnancy study. The sequence joins TRBV28 to TRBJ1-2; the central 8 bases match TRBD1. DNA sequence: TGTGCCAGCAGGCTTTACAGGGGGTACTATGGCTACACCTTC. It codes for CASRLYRGYYGYTF.